This T cell receptor (beta chain) was identified in a study of CD4+ T cells in melanoma. The CDR3 has 15 amino acids. Germline loops: CDR1 LGHDT, CDR2 YNNKEL (reference sequence). V shed 4 bases and J shed 1 base, with 12 bases lying between them. Assay: immunoSEQ multiplex PCR; the TCRdb copy retains only in-frame clones and omits some. The sample shows 9,500 or so clones, 78% of them seen only once. Sequencing was carried out using cells from a culture (not recorded whether cultured in vitro). J is TRBJ2-3 and V is TRBV3-1 (or the pseudogene TRBV3-2); the D gene could be TRBD1 or TRBD2 (6 bases each). This TCR was sampled from a human donor with melanoma. The CDR3 here is CASSLRGLGTDTQYF. Here the CDR3 DNA reads TGTGCCAGCAGCCTCCGGGGGCTAGGCACAGATACGCAGTATTTT.